Below, 28 T cell receptor beta chains from the same sample are listed, as sequenced in a study of blood T cell repertoires in COVID-19. Some clones are missing from TCRdb's copy, which holds only in-frame ones; the method was immunoSEQ multiplex PCR. The sample lists about 220,000 clones; roughly 80% were seen once. Sequencing input: peripheral blood. The receptors stem from a woman in her 70s with acute or convalescent COVID-19.

This chain joins TRBV4-1 and TRBJ2-2; D is ambiguous. V gave up 0 bases and J gave up 4 bases, with 12 bases separating them. This CDR3 is built from 16 residues. CDR1 is MGHRA and CDR2 is YSYEKL in the germline V gene. The DNA for the CDR3 is TGCGCCAGCAGCCAAGATCCAGCGAGAAGCACCGGGGAGCTGTTTTTT. It specifies CASSQDPARSTGELFF.

The chain uses TRBV30 and TRBJ1-6; TRBD1 agrees at 7 bases. With V trimmed by 5 bases and J by 6 bases, 4 bases remained unmatched. This CDR3 is 13 amino acids long. Germline values: CDR1 GTSNPN, CDR2 SVGIG (reference sequence). CDR3: CAWDRESNSPLHF. CDR3 coding DNA: TGTGCCTGGGACAGGGAGAGTAATTCACCCCTCCACTTT.

V gene TRBV7-2 combines with J gene TRBJ1-2, with unresolved D. CDR1 and CDR2 from the germline V gene are SGHTA and FQGNSA. This CDR3 has 16 residues. The V end was cut by 5 bases, the J end by 2 bases, with 18 bases between. The CDR3 loop is CASSTEPIAVNYGYTF. CDR3 coding DNA: TGTGCCAGCAGCACCGAGCCTATAGCCGTGAACTATGGCTACACCTTC.

The J gene is TRBJ1-1, the V gene TRBV7-2, with 11 nucleotides matching TRBD1. The V segment lost 1 base and the J segment 3 bases; nucleotides outside the gene matches: 1. Per the germline V gene, CDR1 is SGHTA and CDR2 is FQGNSA. The CDR3 runs 15 residues. CDR3 loop: CASSLGTGGYTEAFF. The CDR3 coding sequence is TGTGCCAGCAGCTTAGGGACAGGGGGCTACACTGAAGCTTTCTTT. Full variable domain (outside the CDR3, taken from reference TRBV7-2 and TRBJ1-1): GAGVSQSPSNKVTEKGKDVELRCDPISGHTALYWYRQSLGQGLEFLIYFQGNSAPDKSGLPSDRFSAERTGGSVSTLTIQRTQQEDSAVYLCASSLGTGGYTEAFFGQGTRLTVV.

The chain employs TRBV10-3 and TRBJ1-6, with 7 bases fitting TRBD1. Trimming at V came to 5 bases and at J to 9 bases, leaving 10 bases not matched to a gene. Germline-derived CDR1 and CDR2 are ENHRY and SYGVKD. CDR3 length: 15 amino acids. The CDR3 region has the DNA TGTGCCATCAGTCCAGAGACAGGGTTTAGTTCACCCCTCCACTTT. Translated, it gives CAISPETGFSSPLHF.

CDR3 DNA: TGTGCCAGCAGTTTCCCATGGCGGGGAAGGGGCTATGGCTACACCTTC. This sequence encodes CASSFPWRGRGYGYTF. The J gene is TRBJ1-2, the V gene TRBV28, with D possibly being TRBD1 (5 bases). This CDR3 comprises 16 residues. Germline V gene lookup returns CDR1 MDHEN and CDR2 SYDVKM. The germline V and J ends were trimmed by 3 bases and 4 bases, with 18 bases remaining between them.

The chain links TRBV10-3 to TRBJ1-1; weak D call: TRBD1 (6 bases). Germline CDR1 is ENHRY and CDR2 is SYGVKD. V lost 6 bases and J lost 4, with 18 bases in between. The CDR3 covers 15 residues. DNA of the CDR3: TGTGCCATCAGACCGTCGACAGGTAGTGGCACTGAAGCTTTCTTT. Protein sequence: CAIRPSTGSGTEAFF.

The rearrangement links TRBV27 to TRBJ1-6; 8 bases align to TRBD1. V shed 0 bases, J shed 4 bases, and the junction held 8 bases outside the gene matches. Germline lookup yields CDR1 MNHEY and CDR2 SMNVEV (reference sequence). This CDR3 comprises 18 residues. CDR3 residues: CASSLSATGGTYNSPLHF. DNA for the CDR3: TGTGCCAGCAGTTTATCAGCTACAGGGGGGACTTATAATTCACCCCTCCACTTT.

The chain carries TRBV30 and TRBJ1-1, with D uncertain. Germline V gene data show CDR1 as GTSNPN and CDR2 as SVGIG (reference sequence). The V end lost 1 base, the J end lost 0 bases, and 6 bases lay between the germline ends. The CDR3 is 13 amino acids. For the CDR3, the DNA is TGTGCCTGGAGTGACGGGGTGAACACTGAAGCTTTCTTT. Translated: CAWSDGVNTEAFF.

This chain's CDR3 is CASSKETRWADQPQHF. The CDR3, as DNA: TGTGCCAGCAGCAAAGAGACAAGGTGGGCAGATCAGCCCCAGCATTTT. The chain uses TRBV21-1 and TRBJ1-5; the table's D call of TRBD1 was not tested on the DNA. TRBV21-1 is designated a pseudogene. The CDR3 contains 16 residues.

The V gene is TRBV7-7, the J gene TRBJ2-3; 15 bases agree with TRBD2. Losses at the gene ends were 5 bases for V and 13 bases for J; bases not matched to a gene: 19. Germline V gene sequence: CDR1 SSHAT, CDR2 FNYEAQ (reference sequence). The CDR3 length is 18 residues. The CDR3 sequence is CASSLGTSGGYLAQGKYF. As DNA, the CDR3 is TGTGCCAGCAGCCTAGGGACTAGCGGGGGGTACTTAGCACAGGGGAAGTATTTT.

The V call is TRBV5-4, the J call TRBJ1-5, with 7 bases matching TRBD1. The CDR3 sequence is 14 residues long. V dropped 2 bases and J dropped 4; count of bases not matched to a gene: 3. Germline V lookup: CDR1 SGHNT, CDR2 YYREEE (reference sequence). DNA for the CDR3: TGTGCCAGCAGCTTACAGGGGCAGAATCAGCCCCAGCATTTT. Protein sequence: CASSLQGQNQPQHF.

This chain joins TRBV7-8 and TRBJ1-5; D is perhaps TRBD1 (5 bases). V shed 0 bases and J shed 4 bases, with 10 bases lying between them. Germline V gene lookup returns CDR1 SGHVS and CDR2 FQNEAQ. The CDR3 consists of 15 residues. This chain's CDR3 is CASSLALTENQPQHF. The CDR3 DNA reads as TGTGCCAGCAGCTTAGCATTGACAGAGAATCAGCCCCAGCATTTT.

This chain joins TRBV5-4 and TRBJ1-1; TRBD1 matches at 7 bases. Germline CDR1 reads SGHNT; CDR2 reads YYREEE (reference sequence). V trimming: 4 bases; J trimming: 4 bases; junction bases outside the gene matches: 7. The CDR3 totals 14 residues. The CDR3 DNA sequence: TGTGCCAGCAGCGCTCGACAGGGCCGCACTGAAGCTTTCTTT. This encodes CASSARQGRTEAFF.

The chain couples TRBV24-1 to TRBJ1-1; TRBD1 matches 7 bases. The CDR3 has 16 amino acids. V lost 4 bases, J lost 2 bases, and 9 bases stayed unmatched. Germline assignment: CDR1 KGHDR and CDR2 SFDVKD. CDR3 sequence: CATSDSRTGPNTEAFF. CDR3 sequence (DNA): TGTGCCACCAGTGACTCTAGGACAGGCCCCAACACTGAAGCTTTCTTT.

This clone has only a few counts. V gene TRBV3-1 (or the pseudogene TRBV3-2) combines with J gene TRBJ1-2; the D is unclear. The germline gives CDR1 LGHDT, CDR2 YNNKEL (reference sequence). The CDR3 consists of 15 residues. V lost 4 bases and J lost 0, with 12 bases in between. The CDR3 sequence is CASSPRAPANYGYTF. The CDR3 DNA reads TGTGCCAGCAGCCCCCGTGCACCAGCTAACTATGGCTACACCTTC.

The chain carries TRBV7-8 and TRBJ2-2, with D maybe TRBD2 (5 bases). Germline V lookup: CDR1 SGHVS, CDR2 FQNEAQ. Trimming took off 5 bases at V and 5 bases at J, with 21 bases between the two ends. The length of the CDR3 is 17 residues. CDR3 nucleotide sequence: TGTGCCAGCAGCCCCCTTGGGAGTTTACTTGGGACCGGGGAGCTGTTTTTT. Translating it yields CASSPLGSLLGTGELFF.

V and J are TRBV6-5 and TRBJ1-1, with 8 bases fitting TRBD1. The germline CDR1 and CDR2 sequences are MNHEY and SVGAGI. The CDR3 loop spans 11 amino acids. J was trimmed by 6 bases and V by 10 bases; bases with no gene match: 4. The CDR3 is CATQGAAEAFF. CDR3 DNA sequence: TGTGCCACCCAGGGGGCCGCTGAAGCTTTCTTT.

The chain employs TRBV11-2 and TRBJ2-1, with TRBD2 matching over 12 bases. Germline trimming cut 3 bases from V and 10 bases from J; bases unmatched to any gene: 4. The CDR3 has 14 amino acids. CDR1 is SGHAT and CDR2 is FQNNGV in the germline V gene. CDR3 bases: TGTGCCAGCAGCTTTCTAGCGGGGGGGCTCGAGCAGTTCTTC. As protein: CASSFLAGGLEQFF.

As DNA, the CDR3 is TGTGCCACCAGCAGAGAAAGCACCCGCTCTGGAAACACCATATATTTT. Encoded protein: CATSRESTRSGNTIYF. The chain couples TRBV15 to TRBJ1-3; D remains unclear. V was pared by 0 bases and J by 0 bases, with 9 bases between. This CDR3 spans 16 amino acids. Germline loops: CDR1 LNHNV, CDR2 YYDKDF (reference sequence).

The DNA for the CDR3 is TGTGCCAGCAGCTTACGTCCAGGACAAACGAACACTGAAGCTTTCTTT. This gives the protein CASSLRPGQTNTEAFF. The V and J genes are TRBV7-9 and TRBJ1-1; TRBD1 might be the D (5 bases). The CDR3 spans 16 residues. Looked up from germline, CDR1 is SEHNR and CDR2 is FQNEAQ (reference sequence). Trimming cost V 2 bases and J 1 base, with 14 bases left between them.

V usage is TRBV20-1 and J usage is TRBJ1-2; 7 bases fit TRBD1. Trimming at V came to 3 bases and at J to 6 bases, leaving 7 bases not matched to a gene. CDR1 is DFQATT and CDR2 is SNEGSKA in the germline V gene (reference sequence). The CDR3 loop spans 13 amino acids. CDR3 residues: CSASGQERDGYTF. The DNA for the CDR3 is TGCAGTGCTAGTGGACAGGAAAGGGATGGCTACACCTTC.

This chain joins TRBV4-2 and TRBJ1-1, with 9 bases identical to TRBD1. Germline V CDR1 and CDR2: LGHNA, YNFKEQ. The junction had 10 bases not matched to a gene; V was cut back by 4 bases and J by 1 base. The CDR3 length is 17 residues. DNA of the CDR3: TGTGCCAGCAGCCCTCGACAGGGGGTGGGAGGGAACACTGAAGCTTTCTTT. It is translated as CASSPRQGVGGNTEAFF.

CDR3: CASSELTGKFF. The CDR3 DNA sequence: TGTGCCAGCAGTGAGTTGACAGGGAAGTTCTTC. J is TRBJ2-1 and V is TRBV2; TRBD1 aligns across 7 bases. The CDR3 spans 11 residues. Per germline, CDR1 SNHLY and CDR2 FYNNEI. With 3 bases clipped from V and 14 bases from J, the junction kept 4 bases outside the gene matches.

The rearrangement uses TRBV28 and TRBJ2-7; 9 bases are a match to TRBD1. Germline loops: CDR1 MDHEN, CDR2 SYDVKM. Trimming took 7 bases from V and 6 from J; bases not matched to a gene: 10. This CDR3 has 14 amino acids. Written as DNA, the CDR3 is TGTGCCAGCATCAGGGACAGGGCCCACGGCGAGCAGTACTTC. It codes for CASIRDRAHGEQYF.

The V call is TRBV19, the J call TRBJ1-2; 7 bases fit TRBD1. Germline V gene sequence: CDR1 LNHDA, CDR2 SQIVND (reference sequence). The CDR3 loop spans 13 amino acids. V lost 5 bases to trimming and J lost 4 bases; unmatched junction nucleotides: 4. CDR3 DNA: TGTGCCAGTAGTGAGGACAGGTTCTATGGCTACACCTTC. Its translation is CASSEDRFYGYTF.

V is TRBV6-1 and J is TRBJ1-5, with a tentative D call TRBD1 (5 bases). V was pared by 3 bases and J by 2 bases, with 14 bases between. CDR3 length: 16 residues. Germline CDR1 MNHNS, CDR2 SASEGT. The CDR3 DNA sequence: TGTGCCAGCAGTGATCCCGACAGCGCTGGCAATCAGCCCCAGCATTTT. Its protein product is CASSDPDSAGNQPQHF.

The gene calls are TRBV5-1 and TRBJ1-4; TRBD1 matches at 9 bases. CDR3 size: 15 residues. With V trimmed by 4 bases and J by 7 bases, 8 bases remained unmatched. Germline V CDR1 and CDR2: SGHRS, YFSETQ. Written as DNA, the CDR3 is TGCGCCAGCAGCGAACAGGGGGCTAGCGGTGAAAAACTGTTTTTT. This encodes CASSEQGASGEKLFF.